The rows below give T cell receptor beta chains drawn from one sample of a study of cytomegalovirus exposure and HLA in healthy donors. The table came from immunoSEQ multiplex PCR; TCRdb's copy has only in-frame clones and leaves some out. The sample carries approximately 100,000 clones, 70% to 80% recorded once. Sequencing was performed on PBMCs. Every receptor here comes from a boy aged 5-17 years in good health and CMV-seronegative. CDR3s include the opening cysteine and the closing phenylalanine or tryptophan. The D gene is left open where the match is weak. The listing skips clone size in some rows; elsewhere it reads once, few, many or a size class.

j_call d_call clone_size v_call cdr3_nt cdr3_aa
TRBJ1-3 - once TRBV7-9 TGTGCCAGCAGCTTAGCCGAGGGAAAGGTGACCATATATTTT CASSLAEGKVTIYF
TRBJ1-5 TRBD1 few TRBV28 TGTGCCAGCAGTCCTTCGACAGGGGTGAATCAGCCCCAGCATTTT CASSPSTGVNQPQHF
TRBJ2-5 - - TRBV7-6 TGTGCCAGCAGCCGCAATGGGGGGACGCAAGAGACCCAGTACTTC CASSRNGGTQETQYF
TRBJ1-6 TRBD1 few TRBV28 TGTGCCAGCAGTCCCCTGGGGACAGGGAATAATTCACCCCTCCACTTT CASSPLGTGNNSPLHF
TRBJ2-7 - - TRBV11-1 TGTGCCAGCAGCTTCCAGGGTTTATACGAGCAGTACTTC CASSFQGLYEQYF
TRBJ1-1 - few TRBV5-1 TGCGCCAGCGGGGTCAGGGCGAACACTGAAGCTTTCTTT CASGVRANTEAFF
TRBJ2-5 - - TRBV5-1 TGCGCCAGCAGCCCGGGGACGGAGGGAGAGACCCAGTACTTC CASSPGTEGETQYF
TRBJ1-2 - - TRBV6-5 TGTGCCAGCAGCCAGGGACTTATCTATGGCTACACCTTC CASSQGLIYGYTF
TRBJ2-3 - - TRBV29-1 TGCAGCGTTGGGACTGTCGGGGGCACAGATACGCAGTATTTT CSVGTVGGTDTQYF
TRBJ1-1 - - TRBV30 TGTGCCTGGAGTGAACAGGGCTTCACTGAAGCTTTCTTT CAWSEQGFTEAFF
TRBJ1-5 - - TRBV27 TGTGCCAGCAGTTTAACAGGGTGGCAGCCCCAGCATTTT CASSLTGWQPQHF
TRBJ1-1 - - TRBV19 TGTGCCAGTACCCCAAGGTACAGACTGAACACTGAAGCTTTCTTT CASTPRYRLNTEAFF
TRBJ1-4 - - TRBV7-9 TGTGCCAGCAGCTTACGAGAGATTAATGAAAAACTGTTTTTT CASSLREINEKLFF
TRBJ2-7 TRBD2 - TRBV11-3 TGTGCCAGCAGCTTAGTCGCGGGAGAAGGAACCTACGAGCAGTACTTC CASSLVAGEGTYEQYF
TRBJ2-3 - - TRBV7-2 TGTGCCAGCAGCTTTGTGTCGGTGGGCACAGATACGCAGTATTTT CASSFVSVGTDTQYF
TRBJ1-3 - - TRBV4-1 TGCGCCAGCAGCCAAGATCAGGGTTCTGGAAACACCATATATTTT CASSQDQGSGNTIYF
TRBJ2-1 TRBD2 - TRBV16 TGTGCCAGCAGCCCTTCCTCCGGCGGGAGGAACAATGAGCAGTTCTTC CASSPSSGGRNNEQFF
TRBJ2-3 - few TRBV7-2 TGTGCCAGCAGCCCTCGACTCCCCCGAAGCACAGATACGCAGTATTTT CASSPRLPRSTDTQYF
TRBJ2-2 - - TRBV5-4 TGTGCCAGCAGCAGTGTTATGGGGGGTACCGGGGAGCTGTTTTTT CASSSVMGGTGELFF
TRBJ1-1 - - TRBV4-1 TGCGCCAGCAGCCAGCCACCTAGGAACACTGAAGCTTTCTTT CASSQPPRNTEAFF
TRBJ1-1 - - TRBV29-1 TGCAGCGTTGAACTATTGACAGTGAACACTGAAGCTTTCTTT CSVELLTVNTEAFF
TRBJ2-3 TRBD2 - TRBV6-1 TGTGCCAGCAGTGAAATCGGCGGGAGGGGGACAGATACGCAGTATTTT CASSEIGGRGTDTQYF
TRBJ1-2 - - TRBV5-4 TGTGCCAGCAGCTTGGGTCACAGGTCGAACTATGGCTACACCTTC CASSLGHRSNYGYTF
TRBJ1-2 TRBD1 once TRBV2 TGTGCCAGCAAAGAGGGACAGGTCTATGGCTACACCTTC CASKEGQVYGYTF
TRBJ2-3 - - TRBV5-6 TGTGCCAGCAGCTACAGGCGCCCGACCACAGATACGCAGTATTTT CASSYRRPTTDTQYF
TRBJ1-5 - - TRBV18 TGTGCCAGCTCCACGCGAGATCAGCCCCAGCATTTT CASSTRDQPQHF
TRBJ1-1 - - TRBV27 TGTGCCAGCAGTTTGGGAGGAGGCACTGAAGCTTTCTTT CASSLGGGTEAFF